These 9 T cell receptor beta chains share one sample of origin, sequenced in a study of T cells after yellow fever vaccination. MiXCR was run by TCRdb on the 5' RACE reads, yielding one entry per CDR3 protein. The sample shows approximately 550,000 distinct CDR3 sequences, around an eighth of them seen only once. Here the sequenced sample was PBMCs, taken on the day of the yellow fever booster vaccination. The receptors were gathered from a man between 25 and 39 years old who received the YFV17D yellow fever vaccine.

This clonotype was seen a handful of times. The chain has TRBV29-1 and TRBJ2-3; 9 bases are a match to TRBD1. V lost 8 bases and J lost 2; bases outside the gene matches: 5. Germline CDR1 is SQVTM and CDR2 is ANQGSEA. The CDR3 has 13 amino acids. This CDR3 is CSSDRGTTDTQYF. DNA for the CDR3: TGCAGCTCGGACAGGGGCACCACAGATACGCAGTATTTT.

V and J are TRBV5-6 and TRBJ2-2; D remains ambiguous. Germline CDR1 reads SGHDT; CDR2 reads YYEEEE. The CDR3 sequence is 15 residues long. The V end lost 5 bases, the J end lost 5 bases, and 16 bases lay between the germline ends. The CDR3 protein is CASSPALVRTGELFF. CDR3 DNA: TGTGCCAGCAGTCCCGCCTTGGTCCGGACCGGGGAGCTGTTTTTT. Drawing the rest from reference TRBV5-6 and TRBJ2-2, the complete variable domain is DAGVTQSPTHLIKTRGQQVTLRCSPKSGHDTVSWYQQALGQGPQFIFQYYEEEERQRGNFPDRFSGHQFPNYSSELNVNALLLGDSALYLCASSPALVRTGELFFGEGSRLTVL.

CDR3 loop: CASRDGLTNTYTQYF. In DNA form, the CDR3 reads TGTGCCAGCAGGGACGGACTCACTAATACCTATACGCAGTATTTT. The chain combines TRBV5-6 with TRBJ2-3, with a weak D call TRBD2 (5 bases). The CDR3 runs to 15 residues. Trimming removed 5 bases from V and 7 bases from J, with 20 bases in between. Germline assignment: CDR1 SGHDT and CDR2 YYEEEE.

The rearrangement uses TRBV20-1 and TRBJ2-7, with D possibly being TRBD1 or TRBD2 (6 bases each). Germline assignment: CDR1 DFQATT and CDR2 SNEGSKA (reference sequence). The CDR3 is made up of 13 amino acids. CDR3 sequence: CSRGLPWPYEQYF. The CDR3 bases are TGCAGCCGGGGGCTTCCGTGGCCCTACGAGCAGTACTTC.

The sample holds a few counts of this clonotype. The CDR3 is CASSYPTGRVVLGETQYF. The DNA of the CDR3 is TGTGCCAGCAGTTACCCAACCGGTAGGGTCGTTTTGGGAGAGACCCAGTACTTC. The V gene is TRBV6-2 or TRBV6-3, the J gene TRBJ2-5, with unresolved D. The V end was cut by 2 bases, the J end by 4 bases, with 23 bases between. The CDR3 spans 18 residues. Germline V gene lookup returns CDR1 MNHEY and CDR2 SVGEGT.

This clonotype was observed a few times. The V and J genes are TRBV30 and TRBJ1-6; D is undetermined. Trimming took off 4 bases at V and 7 bases at J, with 14 bases between the two ends. The CDR3 covers 14 residues. Germline-derived CDR1 and CDR2 are GTSNPN and SVGIG (reference sequence). CDR3 coding DNA: TGTGCCTGGAAGACCGGGATACGGAATTCACCCCTCCACTTT. It yields the protein CAWKTGIRNSPLHF.

The chain has TRBV20-1 and TRBJ1-6; TRBD1 might be the D (5 bases). Germline V lookup: CDR1 DFQATT, CDR2 SNEGSKA (reference sequence). CDR3 length equals 14 residues. V was cut by 6 bases and J by 6 bases, with 15 bases left in between. CDR3 loop: CSARSGTGNSPLHF. The CDR3 coding sequence is TGCAGTGCCCGATCCGGGACGGGTAATTCACCCCTCCACTTT.

This chain links TRBV6-2 or TRBV6-3 with TRBJ1-5; D uncertain. Trimming took off 6 bases at V and 4 bases at J, with 13 bases between the two ends. Per the germline V gene, CDR1 is MNHEY and CDR2 is SVGEGT. The length of the CDR3 is 14 residues. CDR3: CASSAQLPNQPQHF. The CDR3 nucleotides read TGTGCCAGCAGCGCCCAGCTCCCTAATCAGCCCCAGCATTTT.

This clonotype was found a few times. J is TRBJ2-7 and V is TRBV3-1; D is unclear. Germline CDR1 and CDR2: LGHDT and YNNKEL (reference sequence). The CDR3 is 14 residues long. Deletions cut 4 bases from V and 0 bases from J, with 10 bases between. The CDR3 here is CASSPWRSSYEQYF. The CDR3 nucleotides are TGTGCCAGCAGCCCCTGGCGAAGCTCCTACGAGCAGTACTTC.